The source of this T cell receptor (beta chain) is a study of response to subunit inactivated influenza vaccine. General observations from the study: The study's authors posited that every seasonal influenza vaccination enlists few new T cells.

The V gene's germline CDR1 is MNHEY and CDR2 SVGEGT. The germline V and J ends were trimmed by 7 bases and 4 bases, with 14 bases remaining between them. The length of the CDR3 is 13 residues. TCRdb reprocessed the RT-PCR reads via MiXCR and lists one record per CDR3 protein. The sample holds under 550,000 distinct CDR3 sequences; under 9% are singletons and the top ten take under 15%. In the case of this clonotype: Its antigen is as yet unknown.

The sample was PBMCs from blood, taken roughly 24 months after vaccination. The TCR was taken from a man between 50 and 69 years old who received an inactivated influenza vaccine. The gene calls are TRBV6-2 or TRBV6-3 and TRBJ2-7; perhaps TRBD2 as D (6 bases). Here the CDR3 DNA reads TGTGCCAGCACCGATTGGGCGGGATACGAGCAGTACTTC. It encodes CASTDWAGYEQYF.